One and the same sample provided the 21 T cell receptor beta chains below, sequenced in a study of T-cell reconstitution after alpha-beta-depleted transplantation in children. The library targeted TCRbeta and was prepared with unique molecular identifiers. TCRdb re-called the PCR reads through MiXCR, storing one row per CDR3 protein. The data contain 580,000 or so distinct CDR3 sequences, under 25% of them singletons. This specimen consisted of PBMCs, mostly from graft donor cells, obtained 360 days after TCRalphabeta/CD19-depleted stem cell transplant. The receptors shown here come from a boy under two years old who had a stem cell transplant for acute myeloid leukemia, so the T cells may come from the graft donor.

This clonotype was counted a single time. The chain links TRBV4-3 to TRBJ2-1, with TRBD2 identical over 8 bases. Trimming took 0 bases from V and 6 from J; bases not matched to a gene: 7. The CDR3 has 16 residues. Per the germline V gene, CDR1 is LGHNA and CDR2 is YSLEER. The CDR3 coding sequence is TGCGCCAGCAGCCAAGAGGCCCCGGGACTAGGCAATGAGCAGTTCTTC. Its translation: CASSQEAPGLGNEQFF.

This clonotype has more than one count but fewer than ten. J is TRBJ1-2 and V is TRBV7-2, with D unresolved. CDR3 length: 13 amino acids. Germline V CDR1 and CDR2: SGHTA, FQGNSA. Trimming removed 2 bases at V and 6 bases at J, with 10 bases between. CDR3 loop: CASSLNGWDGYTF. CDR3 nucleotide sequence: TGTGCCAGCAGCTTAAATGGCTGGGATGGCTACACCTTC.

This clonotype has a count of ten or more. This chain joins TRBV29-1 and TRBJ1-1, with 10 bases that match TRBD1. After removal of 3 bases from V and 7 bases from J, the junction contained 14 bases not matched to a gene. Germline V gene sequence: CDR1 SQVTM, CDR2 ANQGSEA. The CDR3 extends over 16 amino acids. DNA of the CDR3: TGCAGCGTTGAGCGAGACAGGGGGCGGTCCGGCGGTGAAGCTTTCTTT. Its translation is CSVERDRGRSGGEAFF.

This clonotype was seen ten or more times. The chain combines TRBV29-1 with TRBJ2-3, with D perhaps matching TRBD1 (5 bases). V was shortened by 4 bases and J by 2 bases, with 16 bases between the two germline ends. This CDR3 has 15 amino acids. Germline V gene sequence: CDR1 SQVTM, CDR2 ANQGSEA. The CDR3 loop is CSVAPTGRITDTQYF. The CDR3 DNA reads as TGCAGCGTTGCCCCAACAGGCCGGATCACAGATACGCAGTATTTT.

The chain recombines TRBV7-2 with TRBJ2-1, with 7 bases fitting TRBD2. The CDR3 consists of 14 residues. Germline lookup yields CDR1 SGHTA and CDR2 FQGNSA. V shed 5 bases, J shed 9 bases, and the junction held 10 bases outside the gene matches. CDR3 loop: CASSPRVRGTEQFF. CDR3 DNA sequence: TGTGCCAGCAGCCCCCGGGTGCGGGGGACTGAGCAGTTCTTC. Combining the CDR3 with reference TRBV7-2 and TRBJ2-1 gives the whole variable domain GAGVSQSPSNKVTEKGKDVELRCDPISGHTALYWYRQSLGQGLEFLIYFQGNSAPDKSGLPSDRFSAERTGGSVSTLTIQRTQQEDSAVYLCASSPRVRGTEQFFGPGTRLTVL.

The gene calls are TRBV18 and TRBJ2-3; D is tentatively TRBD1 or TRBD2 (5 bases each). Germline V gene data show CDR1 as KGHSH and CDR2 as LQKENI. V shed 0 bases and J shed 0 bases, with 13 bases lying between them. This CDR3 is 17 amino acids long. Written as DNA, the CDR3 is TGTGCCAGCTCACCACCGGCCCGGGACCTCAGCACAGATACGCAGTATTTT. It codes for CASSPPARDLSTDTQYF.

In its sample, this clonotype was seen a few times. The chain joins TRBV5-5 to TRBJ2-4; perhaps D is TRBD1 or TRBD2 (5 bases each). V shed 7 bases and J shed 8 bases, with 7 bases lying between them. The CDR3 consists of 10 residues. CDR1 is SGHKS and CDR2 is YYEKEE in the germline V gene (reference sequence). The CDR3 here is CASLGDIQYF. DNA for the CDR3: TGTGCCAGCTTGGGGGACATTCAGTACTTC.

The gene calls are TRBV4-2 and TRBJ2-5, with D possibly TRBD1 on 6 matching bases. The V gene's germline CDR1 is LGHNA and CDR2 YNFKEQ. This CDR3 contains 15 residues. V was cut by 0 bases and J by 5 bases, with 13 bases left in between. The CDR3 loop is CASSQDQGKEETQYF. CDR3 DNA: TGTGCCAGCAGCCAAGATCAGGGGAAAGAGGAGACCCAGTACTTC.

This clonotype was seen ten or more times. The V call is TRBV15, the J call TRBJ1-1; unclear D gene. Germline CDR1 is LNHNV and CDR2 is YYDKDF (reference sequence). Trimming left V 0 bases short and J 0 bases short, with 5 bases between. CDR3 length equals 14 residues. The CDR3: CATSRDNMNTEAFF. CDR3 nucleotide sequence: TGTGCCACCAGCAGAGACAACATGAACACTGAAGCTTTCTTT.

In its sample, this clonotype was seen many times. The rearrangement uses TRBV3-1 and TRBJ2-3; D not certain. Germline V lookup: CDR1 LGHDT, CDR2 YNNKEL (reference sequence). V was pared by 0 bases and J by 2 bases, with 6 bases between. This CDR3 is built from 14 residues. The CDR3: CASSQDIVTDTQYF. The DNA of the CDR3 is TGTGCCAGCAGCCAAGATATAGTCACAGATACGCAGTATTTT.

This clonotype has a count of ten or more. The chain employs TRBV7-2 and TRBJ2-1; no clear D gene. From germline, CDR1 is SGHTA and CDR2 FQGNSA. The CDR3 extends over 14 amino acids. Trimming shortened V by 3 bases and J by 2 bases, and 8 bases separated the two germline ends. CDR3 protein: CASSFSSTYNEQFF. The DNA for the CDR3 is TGTGCCAGCAGCTTTAGCAGCACCTACAATGAGCAGTTCTTC.

V and J are TRBV29-1 and TRBJ1-2; 8 bases agree with TRBD1. Unmatched junction bases numbered 1, after V lost 4 bases and J lost 6 bases. The CDR3 length is 11 residues. The germline gives CDR1 SQVTM, CDR2 ANQGSEA. The CDR3 DNA reads TGCAGCGTTGGGGGACAGGATGGCTACACCTTC. Translated: CSVGGQDGYTF.

The chain carries TRBV7-2 and TRBJ2-3, with 9 bases fitting TRBD2. With V trimmed by 3 bases and J by 6 bases, 10 bases remained unmatched. The CDR3 consists of 16 residues. Germline values: CDR1 SGHTA, CDR2 FQGNSA. For the CDR3, the DNA is TGTGCCAGCAGCTTCATCAGCGGGGGGTACCCTGATACGCAGTATTTT. This encodes CASSFISGGYPDTQYF.

Ten or more counts support this clonotype. The chain recombines TRBV12-3 or TRBV12-4 with TRBJ1-4; D not certain. The CDR3 has 14 amino acids. The V end lost 6 bases, the J end lost 4 bases, and 12 bases lay between the germline ends. The CDR3 here is CASSPPVYNEKLFF. In nucleotides, the CDR3 is TGTGCCAGCAGCCCCCCAGTTTATAATGAAAAACTGTTTTTT.

The chain combines TRBV6-5 with TRBJ1-2; no clear D. Trimming took off 0 bases at V and 0 bases at J, with 5 bases between the two ends. The germline CDR1 and CDR2 sequences are MNHEY and SVGAGI. The CDR3 has 14 residues. CDR3 sequence: CASSYSSTNYGYTF. For the CDR3, the DNA is TGTGCCAGCAGTTACTCGAGTACTAACTATGGCTACACCTTC.

V gene TRBV11-2 combines with J gene TRBJ2-1; 7 bases map to TRBD2. V shed 2 bases and J 5 bases; nucleotides not matched to a gene: 12. CDR1 and CDR2 (germline): SGHAT, FQNNGV. The CDR3 contains 17 residues. The DNA of the CDR3 is TGTGCCAGCAGCTTATCGGGAAATGCGGGGGTCAACAATGAGCAGTTCTTC. Translating gives CASSLSGNAGVNNEQFF.

The chain combines TRBV12-3 or TRBV12-4 with TRBJ1-2; D unresolved. Trimming left V 7 bases short and J 5 bases short, with 20 bases between. CDR3 length equals 15 residues. DNA for the CDR3: TGTGCCAGCACAAGGAGGACCGACGGATTTTATGGCTACACCTTC. It encodes CASTRRTDGFYGYTF.

The chain recombines TRBV12-3 or TRBV12-4 with TRBJ2-3; no definite D call. The CDR3 is made up of 16 amino acids. V was cut by 1 base and J by 2 bases, with 13 bases left in between. The CDR3 bases are TGTGCCAGCAGTTTAGGGTCGGGCGGCGCCACAGATACGCAGTATTTT. It translates to CASSLGSGGATDTQYF.

The CDR3 reads CSAPIPLSNQPQHF. In DNA, the CDR3 is TGCAGTGCCCCCATACCCTTGTCCAATCAGCCCCAGCATTTT. This rearrangement joins TRBV20-1 to TRBJ1-5; D remains unclear. The V and J ends lost 6 bases and 3 bases respectively, with 15 bases between them. This CDR3 comprises 14 residues. Per the germline V gene, CDR1 is DFQATT and CDR2 is SNEGSKA (reference sequence).

This clonotype was seen ten or more times. The chain uses TRBV27 and TRBJ2-1; D possibly corresponds to TRBD1 (5 bases). The CDR3 sequence is 16 residues long. Trimming left V 5 bases short and J 5 bases short, with 19 bases between. Germline-derived CDR1 and CDR2 are MNHEY and SMNVEV (reference sequence). The CDR3 spells CASSPRAGPWDNEQFF. CDR3 DNA sequence: TGTGCCAGCAGTCCCAGGGCAGGACCTTGGGACAATGAGCAGTTCTTC.

The J gene is TRBJ2-5, the V gene TRBV7-2, with D possibly being TRBD1 (5 bases). V was pared by 3 bases and J by 5 bases, with 10 bases between. This CDR3 has 13 amino acids. The germline CDR1 and CDR2 sequences are SGHTA and FQGNSA. In DNA form, the CDR3 reads TGTGCCAGCAGCTTCAGGGTCGGGGAGACCCAGTACTTC. Translation: CASSFRVGETQYF.